The 21 T cell receptor beta chains below come from one sample, sequenced in a study of shared clonotypes between healthy human individuals. Naive CD8 cells lacked CD45RO and underwent positive selection for CCR7, leaving out terminally differentiated effector memory CD45RA+ cells. Libraries were prepared by immunoSEQ multiplex PCR; TCRdb keeps only in-frame clonotypes and omits some of them. Of about 820,000 clones listed, around 92% are singletons. Input material: naive CD8+ T cells sorted from blood. Every receptor here comes from a man aged 25-45 years in good health.

The chain couples TRBV7-6 to TRBJ2-5; a weak D match, TRBD2 (5 bases). V was shortened by 4 bases and J by 10 bases, with 22 bases between the two germline ends. The germline gives CDR1 SGHVS, CDR2 FNYEAQ. The CDR3 is made up of 15 amino acids. DNA of the CDR3: TGTGCCAGCAGCTCAGACGAGAGCCTCCATCGGGGCCAGTACTTC. It encodes CASSSDESLHRGQYF.

The chain recombines TRBV7-9 with TRBJ1-1, with 9 bases matching TRBD1. Germline lookup yields CDR1 SEHNR and CDR2 FQNEAQ (reference sequence). The junction had 10 bases not matched to a gene; V was cut back by 5 bases and J by 0 bases. This CDR3 contains 17 residues. CDR3 DNA: TGTGCCAGCAGCACCACCGGGACAGGGACCTTGAACACTGAAGCTTTCTTT. It codes for CASSTTGTGTLNTEAFF.

This chain connects TRBV12-2 to TRBJ2-2; whether TRBD2, the table's D call, matches the DNA was not checked. TRBV12-2 is a pseudogene locus. The CDR3 is made up of 15 amino acids. The CDR3 bases are TGTGCAAGTCGCTCCGGGACTAGCGGGAGAGGGGAGCTGTTTTTT. Translating it yields CASRSGTSGRGELFF.

The chain couples TRBV28 to TRBJ1-1; D unclear. Per germline, CDR1 MDHEN and CDR2 SYDVKM. Trimming stripped 6 bases from V and 3 bases from J, with 17 bases between. The length of the CDR3 is 15 residues. Here the CDR3 DNA reads TGTGCCAGCAGGGACGGAGTCGGGCGTGACACTGAAGCTTTCTTT. Its translation: CASRDGVGRDTEAFF.

This clone was recorded only once. V and J are TRBV12-5 and TRBJ1-2, with 10 bases identical to TRBD1. Germline CDR1 and CDR2: LGHNT and FRNRAP. The CDR3 spans 15 residues. The junction had 2 bases not matched to a gene; V was cut back by 1 base and J by 3 bases. The CDR3 DNA follows: TGTGCTAGTGGTTTGGGGACAGGGGGGGACTATGGCTACACCTTC. Protein sequence: CASGLGTGGDYGYTF.

The sample holds a few counts of this clone. The chain recombines TRBV7-9 with TRBJ1-2, with TRBD1 identical over 8 bases. Germline V gives CDR1 SEHNR, CDR2 FQNEAQ (reference sequence). V was clipped by 5 bases and J by 4 bases; unmatched bases: 6. The CDR3 consists of 14 residues. Here the CDR3 DNA reads TGTGCCAGCAGCCCAGGGGGCGCAACCTATGGCTACACCTTC. Protein: CASSPGGATYGYTF.

J is TRBJ2-2 and V is TRBV11-2; D possibly uses TRBD1 or TRBD2 (6 bases each). The CDR3 is made up of 13 amino acids. Trimming took 5 bases from V and 6 from J, leaving 10 bases between them. Germline V gene lookup returns CDR1 SGHAT and CDR2 FQNNGV. The CDR3 nucleotides read TGTGCCAGCAGCGGACGGGGGCCCGGGGAGCTGTTTTTT. It is translated as CASSGRGPGELFF.

The V call is TRBV30, the J call TRBJ1-2; 7 positions match TRBD1. The CDR3 runs to 14 residues. V lost 0 bases and J lost 1; bases outside the gene matches: 2. Germline CDR1 reads GTSNPN; CDR2 reads SVGIG (reference sequence). The CDR3 here is CAWSVTGVNYGYTF. CDR3 nucleotide sequence: TGTGCCTGGAGTGTAACAGGGGTTAACTATGGCTACACCTTC.

This clone has ten or more counts. The V call is TRBV4-1, the J call TRBJ1-4; no clear D gene. Trimming removed 1 base from V and 0 bases from J, with 9 bases in between. This CDR3 comprises 16 residues. The V gene's germline CDR1 is MGHRA and CDR2 YSYEKL. The CDR3 loop reads CASSQVVGSTNEKLFF. The CDR3, as DNA: TGCGCCAGCAGCCAAGTGGTAGGGTCAACTAATGAAAAACTGTTTTTT.

The gene calls are TRBV6-5 and TRBJ1-2; the D gene is possibly TRBD1 (6 bases). The CDR3 has 12 residues. CDR1 is MNHEY and CDR2 is SVGAGI in the germline V gene. With 8 bases removed from V and 2 bases from J, the gap between germline ends came to 9 bases. Here the CDR3 reads CASQGRNYGYTF. The DNA of the CDR3 is TGTGCCAGCCAGGGGAGAAACTATGGCTACACCTTC.

The gene calls are TRBV9 and TRBJ2-1; the match to TRBD2 covers 15 bases. The trim removed 2 bases at V and 9 bases at J, leaving 3 bases unmatched. The CDR3 covers 15 residues. Germline assignment: CDR1 SGDLS and CDR2 YYNGEE. The CDR3 DNA reads as TGTGCCAGCAGCGTGGGACTAGCGGGAGGCACTGAGCAGTTCTTC. Its protein is CASSVGLAGGTEQFF.

With respect to this clone: This likely stems from a read error, as it lies one base from a far larger clone. The chain has TRBV7-2 and TRBJ2-7, with D uncertain. Germline values: CDR1 SGHTA, CDR2 FQGNSA. CDR3 length equals 11 residues. The V and J ends lost 5 bases and 0 bases respectively, with 2 bases between them. The CDR3 DNA follows: TGTGCCAGCAGCAACTCCTACGAGCAGTACTTC. Amino acids: CASSNSYEQYF.

This CDR3 reads CASSLDYTEAFF. The CDR3 nucleotides are TGCGCCAGCAGCTTGGACTACACTGAAGCTTTCTTT. The chain recombines TRBV5-1 with TRBJ1-1, with no clear D. From germline, CDR1 is SGHRS and CDR2 YFSETQ. Deletions cut 0 bases from V and 3 bases from J, with 3 bases between. The CDR3 is 12 amino acids.

This sequence joins TRBV30 and TRBJ1-1, with D hard to call. Germline assignment: CDR1 GTSNPN and CDR2 SVGIG (reference sequence). Trimming removed 4 bases from V and 7 bases from J, with 10 bases in between. The CDR3 is 11 residues long. The DNA of the CDR3 is TGTGCCTGGACTCGAGACTTTGAAGCTTTCTTT. The encoded protein is CAWTRDFEAFF.

The rearrangement links TRBV5-5 to TRBJ2-3; 9 bases agree with TRBD1. Germline V gene lookup returns CDR1 SGHKS and CDR2 YYEKEE (reference sequence). V shed 3 bases and J 5 bases; nucleotides not matched to a gene: 10. This CDR3 spans 16 amino acids. In DNA, the CDR3 is TGTGCCAGCAGCTCGGAAGGACAGGGGATCATAGATACGCAGTATTTT. Protein product: CASSSEGQGIIDTQYF.

The J gene is TRBJ1-1, the V gene TRBV5-1; a weak D match, TRBD1 (5 bases). Germline CDR1 SGHRS, CDR2 YFSETQ. This CDR3 spans 15 amino acids. Trimming left V 1 base short and J 5 bases short, with 15 bases between. The CDR3: CASSLNRGGWTEAFF. For the CDR3, the DNA is TGCGCCAGCAGCTTGAACCGCGGGGGGTGGACTGAAGCTTTCTTT. The entire variable domain, with the rest obtained from reference TRBV5-1 and TRBJ1-1, is as follows: KAGVTQTPRYLIKTRGQQVTLSCSPISGHRSVSWYQQTPGQGLQFLFEYFSETQRNKGNFPGRFSGRQFSNSRSEMNVSTLELGDSALYLCASSLNRGGWTEAFFGQGTRLTVV.

The V and J genes are TRBV30 and TRBJ1-1; maybe TRBD1 (6 bases). Germline V gene sequence: CDR1 GTSNPN, CDR2 SVGIG (reference sequence). Trimming took 4 bases from V and 1 from J, leaving 10 bases between them. This CDR3 has 13 residues. CDR3: CAWITGRNTEAFF. For the CDR3, the DNA is TGTGCCTGGATCACAGGGAGGAACACTGAAGCTTTCTTT.

The rearrangement uses TRBV5-1 and TRBJ2-5, with D perhaps TRBD1 (5 bases). Trimming removed 0 bases at V and 5 bases at J, with 17 bases between. Germline assignment: CDR1 SGHRS and CDR2 YFSETQ. The CDR3 contains 16 residues. This chain's CDR3 is CASSLEGVLGLETQYF. The CDR3 DNA is TGCGCCAGCAGCTTGGAAGGGGTTTTAGGCTTGGAGACCCAGTACTTC.

The V and J genes are TRBV4-1 and TRBJ2-7, with 7 bases matching TRBD2. The J segment lost 6 bases and the V segment lost 1 base, leaving 3 bases of the junction unmatched. The CDR3 contains 13 residues. Germline values: CDR1 MGHRA, CDR2 YSYEKL. In DNA form, the CDR3 reads TGCGCCAGCAGCCAAGGGGGGGGTTCCGAGCAGTACTTC. It yields the protein CASSQGGGSEQYF.

V gene TRBV7-6 combines with J gene TRBJ2-5; no definite D call. The CDR3 has 14 residues. The V end was cut by 3 bases, the J end by 4 bases, with 12 bases between. Germline V gives CDR1 SGHVS, CDR2 FNYEAQ. In DNA, the CDR3 is TGTGCCAGCAGCTTTGGTCTGGGAACAGAGACCCAGTACTTC. Protein product: CASSFGLGTETQYF.

The V call is TRBV6-1, the J call TRBJ2-3, with TRBD2 as a possible D gene (5 bases). Trimming took 3 bases from V and 1 from J, leaving 17 bases between them. The CDR3 totals 17 residues. Germline V gives CDR1 MNHNS, CDR2 SASEGT. Written as DNA, the CDR3 is TGTGCCAGCAGTGACCCGGACTCATGGACGGGCACAGATACGCAGTATTTT. Translation gives CASSDPDSWTGTDTQYF.